Each of the 16 T cell receptor beta chains below was sequenced from the same sample in a study of blood T cells in healthy people across ages. Combining a sample-barcoded 5' primer with a J-beta primer mix, a second PCR ran for roughly 6 to 12 cycles. Via MiXCR, TCRdb re-called the 5' RACE reads, giving one row per CDR3 protein. The repertoire holds approximately 800,000 distinct CDR3 sequences, with roughly 25% as singletons. This sample also belongs to another study, concerning T cells of mothers and their children.

The sequencing sample was made of blood. The receptors here all came from a boy under 18 in good health.

This clonotype was seen more than once but under ten times. The chain joins TRBV9 to TRBJ2-5; TRBD2 aligns across 10 bases. The DNA end lines up better with TRBJ2-1; the J call may be wrong. The CDR3 covers 16 residues. Looked up from germline, CDR1 is SGDLS and CDR2 is YYNGEE. The CDR3 region is CASSVTRAGGYNEQFF. The CDR3 DNA sequence: TGTGCCAGCAGCGTAACGAGAGCGGGAGGGTACAATGAGCAGTTCTTC.

This chain uses TRBV7-3 with TRBJ2-1; the D gene is possibly TRBD1 (6 bases). The germline V gene has CDR1 SGHTA and CDR2 FQGTGA. CDR3 length equals 16 residues. Trimming stripped 2 bases from V and 8 bases from J, with 19 bases between. The CDR3, as DNA: TGTGCCAGCAGCTTATATGGGCAGGGGACGATCTATGAGCAGTTCTTC. Protein: CASSLYGQGTIYEQFF.

The sample holds a few counts of this clonotype. This chain links TRBV28 with TRBJ2-7; 15 nucleotides align to TRBD2. Trimming took 7 bases from V and 4 from J; bases not matched to a gene: 11. The germline CDR1 and CDR2 sequences are MDHEN and SYDVKM. This CDR3 has 17 residues. CDR3 region: CASTVPGLAGGLYEQYF. The CDR3 DNA is TGTGCCAGCACCGTCCCGGGACTAGCGGGAGGCCTTTACGAGCAGTACTTC.

V gene TRBV4-3 combines with J gene TRBJ2-1, with 8 bases aligning to TRBD2. Per the germline V gene, CDR1 is LGHNA and CDR2 is YSLEER. The V and J ends lost 3 bases and 2 bases, in that order; junction bases with no gene match: 6. The CDR3 spans 16 residues. This CDR3 reads CASSHRLAYAYNEQFF. The CDR3 nucleotides are TGCGCCAGCAGCCACAGACTAGCGTATGCCTACAATGAGCAGTTCTTC.

This clonotype was detected only a few times. The J gene is TRBJ2-6, the V gene TRBV29-1; no definite D call. V was shortened by 0 bases and J by 0 bases, with 12 bases between the two germline ends. The CDR3 contains 17 residues. Germline lookup yields CDR1 SQVTM and CDR2 ANQGSEA. The CDR3 DNA is TGCAGCGTTGAAGATTTTTACTCGAACTCTGGGGCCAACGTCCTGACTTTC. Its translation: CSVEDFYSNSGANVLTF.

The genes are TRBV12-3 or TRBV12-4 and TRBJ2-3, with 12 bases identical to TRBD2. The junction had 6 bases not matched to a gene; V was cut back by 5 bases and J by 0 bases. This CDR3 spans 17 amino acids. CDR3 DNA sequence: TGTGCCAGCAGTCGGACTAGCGGGGCACTTAGCACAGATACGCAGTATTTT. Translating it yields CASSRTSGALSTDTQYF.

This clonotype was observed a handful of times. The DNA of the CDR3 is TGTGCCAGCAGTCCCGGGACAGGCCGACAGAGCATTCAGTACTTC. It yields the protein CASSPGTGRQSIQYF. The chain uses TRBV27 and TRBJ2-4; 8 bases match TRBD1. Trimming at V came to 5 bases and at J to 9 bases, leaving 12 bases not matched to a gene. This CDR3 comprises 15 residues. Germline V gene lookup returns CDR1 MNHEY and CDR2 SMNVEV (reference sequence).

The chain is built from TRBV24-1 and TRBJ2-3; D gene uncertain. In germline, CDR1 is KGHDR, CDR2 SFDVKD. V was pared by 3 bases and J by 10 bases, with 19 bases between. This CDR3 comprises 15 residues. The CDR3: CATSDLTPDHEPQYF. The CDR3, as DNA: TGTGCCACCAGTGATCTAACACCCGACCACGAGCCGCAGTATTTT.

The V call is TRBV10-3, the J call TRBJ2-5; D is tentatively TRBD1 or TRBD2 (5 bases each). The CDR3 contains 13 residues. Germline CDR1 and CDR2: ENHRY and SYGVKD. V was clipped by 7 bases and J by 2 bases, with 11 bases between them. The CDR3 bases are TGTGCCATCAAAGGGACGGAACAAGAGACCCAGTACTTC. Translated, it gives CAIKGTEQETQYF.

The chain recombines TRBV2 with TRBJ2-7, with TRBD2 matching over 12 bases. Germline CDR1 SNHLY, CDR2 FYNNEI. The CDR3 has 15 residues. Losses at the gene ends were 5 bases for V and 0 bases for J; bases not matched to a gene: 2. DNA for the CDR3: TGTGCCAGCAGTTCTAGCGGGAGGGTCTCCTACGAGCAGTACTTC. Translated, it gives CASSSSGRVSYEQYF.

The DNA for the CDR3 is TGTGCCAGCAGCGTCCTACTAGCGGGAGGGCTAGATACGCAGTATTTT. Encoded protein: CASSVLLAGGLDTQYF. The rearrangement uses TRBV9 and TRBJ2-3, with 13 bases identical to TRBD2. Germline CDR1 is SGDLS and CDR2 is YYNGEE. After removal of 2 bases from V and 5 bases from J, the junction contained 5 bases not matched to a gene. The CDR3 sequence is 16 residues long.

This chain joins TRBV29-1 and TRBJ1-5, with a possible D match to TRBD1 (5 bases). CDR1 and CDR2 (germline): SQVTM, ANQGSEA. Trimming took 4 bases from V and 8 from J, leaving 21 bases between them. The CDR3 totals 15 residues. The CDR3 nucleotides are TGCAGCGTTGCGACCACCCGGGTCCCGGGGGAGCCCCAGCATTTT. Protein: CSVATTRVPGEPQHF.

The rearrangement uses TRBV18 and TRBJ2-3; perhaps TRBD1 as D (6 bases). CDR1 KGHSH and CDR2 LQKENI come from the germline V gene. The CDR3 contains 16 residues. The germline V and J ends were trimmed by 3 bases and 2 bases, with 15 bases remaining between them. This chain's CDR3 is CASSPLGHPTTDTQYF. As DNA, the CDR3 is TGTGCCAGCTCACCCCTGGGACACCCAACCACAGATACGCAGTATTTT.

The chain couples TRBV12-3 or TRBV12-4 to TRBJ2-5; 11 nucleotides align to TRBD2. Judging by the DNA end, TRBJ2-7 fits better; the J call may be wrong. This CDR3 spans 16 amino acids. The CDR3 sequence: CASSQTSGSPHYEQYF. The DNA for the CDR3 is TGTGCCAGCAGTCAAACTAGCGGGAGTCCCCACTACGAGCAGTACTTC.

This chain connects TRBV6-5 to TRBJ2-2; tentatively, D is TRBD2 (5 bases). From germline, CDR1 is MNHEY and CDR2 SVGAGI. Trimming left V 6 bases short and J 6 bases short, with 20 bases between. CDR3 size: 16 residues. The CDR3 sequence: CASSSVSGLEAGELFF. DNA for the CDR3: TGTGCCAGCAGCTCGGTGAGCGGCCTAGAGGCCGGGGAGCTGTTTTTT.

This clonotype was detected once. This chain connects TRBV11-3 to TRBJ2-3, with D tentatively TRBD2 (5 bases). In germline, CDR1 is SGHNT, CDR2 YENEEA. This CDR3 contains 15 residues. V was pared by 1 base and J by 2 bases, with 10 bases between. In nucleotides, the CDR3 is TGTGCCAGCAGCTTAGTAGCGCTCATCACAGATACGCAGTATTTT. As protein: CASSLVALITDTQYF.